This TCR beta chain was sequenced in a study of shared clonotypes between healthy human individuals. Findings and caveats of the study: Several donors shared around 5.2% of their naive CD4 clonotypes.

CD4+ cells underwent separation, giving CD45RA+ naive and CD45RA-negative memory subsets. A word on this clone: The antigen remains undetermined. Distinct nucleotide sequences in the sample also encode this CDR3.

Sequencing used immunoSEQ multiplex PCR; TCRdb keeps in-frame clones, though not all of them. In the table there are about 2.4 million clones, over 85% of which are singletons. Trimming removed 1 base from V and 3 bases from J, with 13 bases in between. Germline CDR1 reads SGHTA; CDR2 reads FQGNSA. The CDR3 totals 15 residues. This chain links TRBV7-2 with TRBJ2-7; no firm D call. The TCR was taken from a man aged 18 to 30 in good health. Some clones in this sample may be carry-over from other donors' samples. Sequencing input: naive CD4+ T cells from PBMCs. This sample's subset: CD45RA+ positively selected. The CDR3 region has the DNA TGTGCCAGCAGCTTAGGCGGCCGAGTTGGCTACGAGCAGTACTTC. This translates into CASSLGGRVGYEQYF.